These T cell receptor beta chains were read from a single sample in a study of sequential checkpoint blockade in melanoma. The data were produced by immunoSEQ multiplex PCR, yet TCRdb's version contains in-frame clones alone and is incomplete. The sample lists approximately 40,000 clones; more than 80% were seen once. This specimen was CD8+ T cells sorted from blood (inferred from file names), taken from a patient given nivolumab and ipilimumab in sequence. All receptors derive from a human donor with melanoma. CDR3s include the opening cysteine and the closing phenylalanine or tryptophan. The D gene is left open where the match is weak. Clone size appears in some rows only: once, few, many, or a class for an expanded clone.

j_call d_call clone_size v_call cdr3_aa cdr3_nt
TRBJ2-1 . . TRBV10-3 CAISEKRERINEQFF TGTGCCATCAGTGAGAAGAGGGAACGAATTAATGAGCAGTTCTTC
TRBJ1-1 . few TRBV7-9 CASSFPGPYTEAFF TGTGCCAGCAGCTTTCCAGGCCCTTACACTGAAGCTTTCTTT
TRBJ2-1 TRBD2 . TRBV10-1 CASSETGRSSYNEQFF TGCGCCAGCAGTGAGACCGGGAGGAGCTCCTACAATGAGCAGTTCTTC
TRBJ1-1 TRBD1 . TRBV19 CASSRQGAAGTEAFF TGTGCCAGTAGCCGACAGGGGGCCGCGGGCACTGAAGCTTTCTTT
TRBJ2-4 TRBD1 . TRBV9 CASSWSPGGGITKNIQYF TGTGCCAGCAGTTGGAGTCCAGGGGGTGGGATTACCAAAAACATTCAGTACTTC
TRBJ2-6 . . TRBV6-4 CASSETQGFGANVLTF TGTGCCAGCAGTGAAACTCAGGGGTTTGGGGCCAACGTCCTGACTTTC
TRBJ2-4 TRBD2 . TRBV23-1 CASCSGRVDIQYF TGCGCCAGTTGCTCAGGGAGGGTCGACATTCAGTACTTC
TRBJ2-1 . . TRBV7-2 CASSFSWDEQFF TGTGCCAGCAGCTTTAGCTGGGATGAGCAGTTCTTC
TRBJ2-1 TRBD1 . TRBV27 CASTPTGANEQFF TGTGCCAGCACCCCGACAGGGGCCAATGAGCAGTTCTTC
TRBJ2-3 TRBD2 . TRBV29-1 CSVEDAGAGGPNTQYF TGCAGCGTTGAAGATGCTGGGGCGGGAGGGCCTAATACGCAGTATTTT
TRBJ1-1 TRBD1 . TRBV7-3 CASSLTGLDTEAFF TGTGCCAGCAGCCTGACAGGGCTGGACACTGAAGCTTTCTTT
TRBJ1-1 TRBD1 . TRBV6-4 CASSRQGYAEAFF TGTGCCAGCAGCAGACAGGGGTACGCTGAAGCTTTCTTT
TRBJ1-3 . . TRBV11-2 CASSGTTGNTIYF TGTGCCAGCAGCGGGACAACTGGAAACACCATATATTTT
TRBJ2-7 TRBD2 . TRBV6-5 CASSYSASGDVEQYF TGTGCCAGCAGTTACTCCGCTAGCGGGGATGTTGAGCAGTACTTC
TRBJ1-5 TRBD1 . TRBV2 CASSAGQGLQPQHF TGTGCCAGCAGCGCGGGACAGGGGTTGCAGCCCCAGCATTTT
TRBJ2-3 TRBD2 medium-sized TRBV4-3 CASSQFLLRLAGEDSTDTQYF TGCGCCAGCAGCCAGTTCTTGCTTCGACTAGCGGGAGAGGATAGCACAGATACGCAGTATTTT
TRBJ2-7 . . TRBV9 CASSVGLQGLLSYEQYF TGTGCCAGCAGCGTAGGCCTCCAGGGATTACTCTCCTACGAGCAGTACTTC
TRBJ2-1 . . TRBV15 CATSREGWRGGFDEQFF TGTGCCACCAGCAGAGAAGGTTGGAGGGGAGGCTTCGATGAGCAGTTCTTC
TRBJ2-7 TRBD2 . TRBV7-2 CASSLYLAGVYEQYF TGTGCCAGCAGCTTATATTTAGCGGGAGTATACGAGCAGTACTTC
TRBJ1-1 . . TRBV5-1 CASSLGAGTEAFF TGCGCCAGCAGCTTGGGAGCCGGCACTGAAGCTTTCTTT
TRBJ1-1 . . TRBV10-2 CASSESETEAFF TGCGCCAGCAGTGAGTCGGAGACTGAAGCTTTCTTT
TRBJ2-3 . . TRBV7-3 CASSGGGVGTQYF TGTGCCAGCAGCGGCGGAGGCGTGGGTACGCAGTATTTT
TRBJ1-5 . . TRBV30 CAWREPGARFPQHF TGTGCCTGGAGGGAACCGGGAGCCCGTTTTCCCCAGCATTTT
TRBJ2-3 TRBD2 . TRBV6-5 CASSSSGGTDTQYF TGTGCCAGCAGTTCTAGCGGGGGCACAGATACGCAGTATTTT
TRBJ1-2 TRBD1 . TRBV7-8 CASSQGGGRANYGYTF TGTGCCAGCAGCCAGGGGGGAGGCAGAGCTAACTATGGCTACACCTTC
TRBJ1-2 TRBD1 . TRBV19 CASRQGADGYTF TGTGCCAGTAGACAGGGGGCGGATGGCTACACCTTC
TRBJ2-1 . . TRBV7-9 CASSFERVGKPEQFF TGTGCCAGCAGCTTCGAGAGGGTCGGGAAGCCTGAGCAGTTCTTC
TRBJ2-7 TRBD2 . TRBV2 CASRRAGGGSYEQYF TGTGCCAGCAGGAGGGCGGGAGGCGGGTCCTACGAGCAGTACTTC
TRBJ2-7 . . TRBV7-9 CASTPGYEQYF TGTGCCAGCACCCCGGGGTACGAGCAGTACTTC
TRBJ2-5 . . TRBV9 CASSVGGMGETQYF TGTGCCAGCAGCGTAGGAGGGATGGGAGAGACCCAGTACTTC
TRBJ1-2 . . TRBV27 CASTPTGTNYGYTF TGTGCCAGCACCCCAACCGGGACAAACTATGGCTACACCTTC
TRBJ2-7 . few TRBV28 CASSWRGRNEQYF TGTGCCAGCAGTTGGAGGGGGCGTAACGAGCAGTACTTC
TRBJ2-1 . . TRBV29-1 CSVEEGRMDNEQFF TGCAGCGTTGAAGAGGGGCGTATGGACAATGAGCAGTTCTTC
TRBJ2-3 TRBD1 . TRBV7-9 CASSPGQGSTDTQYF TGTGCCAGCAGCCCGGGACAGGGGAGCACAGATACGCAGTATTTT
TRBJ1-1 . . TRBV27 CASSFSGYAIEAFF TGTGCCAGCAGTTTTTCAGGCTATGCGATTGAAGCTTTCTTT
TRBJ1-4 . . TRBV27 CASSYQKNEKLFF TGTGCCAGCAGTTATCAGAAGAATGAAAAACTGTTTTTT
TRBJ2-2 TRBD2 . TRBV27 CASRLGRVETGELFF TGTGCCAGCCGTTTAGGGAGGGTTGAGACCGGGGAGCTGTTTTTT
TRBJ1-2 . . TRBV30 CAWIWTYGYTF TGTGCCTGGATCTGGACATATGGCTACACCTTC
TRBJ2-1 TRBD2 . TRBV7-9 CASSLLAGGYNEQFF TGTGCCAGCAGCTTACTTGCGGGAGGGTACAATGAGCAGTTCTTC
TRBJ2-7 . . TRBV29-1 CSVADGQSYEQYF TGCAGCGTTGCTGACGGACAGTCCTACGAGCAGTACTTC
TRBJ2-3 . . TRBV4-3 CASSQDVSTDTQYF TGCGCCAGCAGCCAAGATGTAAGCACAGATACGCAGTATTTT
TRBJ2-2 TRBD2 . TRBV7-9 CASSLPWGLADTGELFF TGTGCCAGCAGCTTACCCTGGGGACTAGCGGACACCGGGGAGCTGTTTTTT
TRBJ1-5 TRBD1 . TRBV30 CAWSDGTGGFYSNQPQHF TGTGCCTGGAGTGACGGGACAGGGGGCTTCTATAGCAATCAGCCCCAGCATTTT
TRBJ2-5 TRBD2 . TRBV7-3 CASSLGLPGKETQYF TGTGCCAGCAGCTTGGGACTACCTGGGAAAGAGACCCAGTACTTC
TRBJ1-1 TRBD1 . TRBV15 CATSIQQGAWGMNTEAFF TGTGCCACCAGCATTCAACAGGGGGCCTGGGGAATGAACACTGAAGCTTTCTTT
TRBJ1-2 . . TRBV7-9 CASSKQGKAIDGYTF TGTGCCAGCAGCAAACAGGGTAAAGCTATAGATGGCTACACCTTC
TRBJ2-5 . . TRBV5-5 CASSLGQAGETQYF TGTGCCAGCAGCTTGGGACAGGCGGGAGAGACCCAGTACTTC
TRBJ1-2 TRBD1 . TRBV27 CASSSTGYDGYTF TGTGCCAGCAGTTCGACAGGGTACGATGGCTACACCTTC
TRBJ2-1 TRBD1 . TRBV9 CASSQGQGSNEQFF TGTGCCAGCAGCCAGGGACAGGGTAGCAATGAGCAGTTCTTC
TRBJ1-1 . . TRBV7-9 CASSLYTGLNTEAFF TGTGCCAGCAGCTTATATACAGGATTGAACACTGAAGCTTTCTTT
TRBJ2-1 TRBD2 . TRBV4-1 CASSQEAGTSGRNEQFF TGCGCCAGCAGCCAAGAGGCTGGGACTAGCGGGCGGAATGAGCAGTTCTTC
TRBJ2-3 TRBD2 once TRBV29-1 CSVLGLAGGGDTQYF TGCAGCGTCCTGGGCCTAGCGGGAGGAGGAGATACGCAGTATTTT
TRBJ2-7 TRBD1 once TRBV27 CASTDRVRYEQYF TGTGCCAGCACCGACAGGGTACGGTACGAGCAGTACTTC
TRBJ1-4 . . TRBV9 CASSVAGTDNEKLFF TGTGCCAGCAGCGTCGCAGGGACTGATAATGAAAAACTGTTTTTT
TRBJ2-1 TRBD2 . TRBV27 CASSSGLAVYNEQFF TGTGCCAGCAGTTCCGGACTAGCGGTTTACAATGAGCAGTTCTTC